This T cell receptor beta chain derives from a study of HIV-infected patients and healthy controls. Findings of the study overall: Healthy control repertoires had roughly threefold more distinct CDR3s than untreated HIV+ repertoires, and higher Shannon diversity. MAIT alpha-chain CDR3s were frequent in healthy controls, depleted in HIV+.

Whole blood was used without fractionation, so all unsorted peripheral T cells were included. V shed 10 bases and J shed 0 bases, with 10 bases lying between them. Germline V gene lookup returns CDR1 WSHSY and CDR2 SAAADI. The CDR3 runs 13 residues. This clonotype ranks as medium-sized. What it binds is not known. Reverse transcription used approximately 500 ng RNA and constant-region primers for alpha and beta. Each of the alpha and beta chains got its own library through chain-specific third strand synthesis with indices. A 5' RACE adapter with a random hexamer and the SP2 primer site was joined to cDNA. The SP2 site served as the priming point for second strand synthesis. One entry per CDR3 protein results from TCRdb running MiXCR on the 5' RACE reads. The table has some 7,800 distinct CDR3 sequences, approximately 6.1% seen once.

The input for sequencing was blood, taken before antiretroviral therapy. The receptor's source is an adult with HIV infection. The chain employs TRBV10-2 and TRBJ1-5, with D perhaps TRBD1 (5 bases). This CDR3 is CATGGDSNQPQHF. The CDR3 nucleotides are TGCGCCACGGGGGGGGATAGCAATCAGCCCCAGCATTTT.